A selection of T cell receptor beta chains follows, all from one sample in a study of vaccination effects on CD4 cells after COVID-19. This table comes from immunoSEQ multiplex PCR, and its TCRdb copy is limited to in-frame clones, with some not included. The table shows over 55,000 clones, with roughly 81% occurring only once. Their antigens remain unidentified. The source material was CD4+ T cells from PBMCs cultured with HCoV-229E spike peptides, sampled before COVID-19 vaccination. The origin of the receptors is a human donor who received a COVID-19 vaccine. The CDR3 runs from the conserved cysteine through the conserved F or W. Fields, in order: J gene, V gene, CDR3 protein.

>TRBJ1-4|TRBV7-2
CASSQGTGRGKLFF
>TRBJ2-1|TRBV6-5
CASELTSGVHNEQFF
>TRBJ2-4|TRBV30
CAWSVDRGNIQYF
>TRBJ1-5|TRBV5-4
CAVGGGGANQPQHF
>TRBJ1-5|TRBV2
CASSDTGGLQPQHF
>TRBJ1-5|TRBV6-6
CASSYSTDQPQHF
>TRBJ1-2|TRBV5-8
CASSLKGGDQDGYTF
>TRBJ1-5|TRBV24-1
CATSNSNQPQHF
>TRBJ1-3|TRBV19
CASNPQLGVAANTIYF
>TRBJ2-3|TRBV14
CASSQVSPLTDTQYF
>TRBJ1-5|TRBV29-1
CSVVSNSNQPQHF
>TRBJ1-5|TRBV11-2
CASSLSLNQPQHF
>TRBJ1-4|TRBV6-6
CASSYSGTGNEKLFF
>TRBJ1-2|TRBV4-1
CASSPPRGLRGYTF
>TRBJ2-1|TRBV19
CASSQKSPTYNEQFF
>TRBJ1-3|TRBV5-1
CASSLEGGSGNTIYF
>TRBJ1-6|TRBV9
CASSVASSYNSPLHF
>TRBJ2-2|TRBV6-5
CASSYFGRDQLFF
>TRBJ2-5|TRBV5-1
CASSIQETQYF
>TRBJ2-2|TRBV23-1
CASSQSPGQVGRELFF
>TRBJ2-3|TRBV7-9
CASSYLASDTQYF
>TRBJ2-3|TRBV24-1
CATSDPGAATDTQYF
>TRBJ2-5|TRBV6-2/TRBV6-3
CASSYWRGYQETQYF
>TRBJ1-1|TRBV7-8
CASSPQSWNTEAFF
>TRBJ2-3|TRBV5-5
CASSFQGQDTQYF
>TRBJ2-5|TRBV18
CASSPVGETQYF
>TRBJ2-2|TRBV5-3
CARSRPTDGNTGELFF
>TRBJ1-2|TRBV5-6
CASSLARTVYGYTF
>TRBJ1-5|TRBV2
CASSEDKNSNQPQHF
>TRBJ1-2|TRBV5-1
CASSLNDAYYGYTF
>TRBJ1-1|TRBV19
CASSGGAKTNTEAFF
>TRBJ2-2|TRBV5-1
CASSLVTGNTGELFF
>TRBJ1-4|TRBV6-1
CASSEAQGFSEKLFF
>TRBJ2-3|TRBV30
CACYSGRFRDTQYF
>TRBJ1-6|TRBV7-9
CASSSLGSPLHF
>TRBJ2-1|TRBV6-6
CASSSRDMGGSGQFF
>TRBJ1-3|TRBV19
CASRRYSGNTIYF
>TRBJ1-1|TRBV6-6
CASSYKNTEAFF
>TRBJ2-4|TRBV30
CAWSVGGQVWGKNIQYF
>TRBJ1-1|TRBV7-2
CASSLQGTNTEAFF
>TRBJ1-5|TRBV2
CASRHDSNQPQHF
>TRBJ2-6|TRBV5-1
CASSFGNGGANVLTF
>TRBJ1-5|TRBV2
CASSIIGTSNQPQHF
>TRBJ1-2|TRBV6-5
CASSYLGANYGYTF
>TRBJ1-2|TRBV6-4
CASSDSGGERYTF
>TRBJ1-2|TRBV5-1
CASSLKPGQGFNYGYTF
>TRBJ1-2|TRBV13
CASSGRDRGKGYTF
>TRBJ1-4|TRBV25-1
CASRLVNEKLFF
>TRBJ1-2|TRBV19
CASSHLGRGGGYGYTF
>TRBJ2-6|TRBV5-6
CASSKRGTVSGANVLTF
>TRBJ2-3|TRBV5-1
CASSPGGASTDTQYF
>TRBJ2-1|TRBV28
CASSSLGEGHNEQFF
>TRBJ1-2|TRBV4-1
CASRQGIGYTF
>TRBJ2-2|TRBV5-1
CASSLLNTGELFF
>TRBJ2-5|TRBV4-2
CASSQDLAGVRVETQYF
>TRBJ2-5|TRBV5-4
CASSKGGGGETQYF
>TRBJ1-5|TRBV2
CASSPTPQPQHF
>TRBJ2-3|TRBV7-8
CASSYDGTDTQYF
>TRBJ2-5|TRBV12-3/TRBV12-4
CASSLTETQYF
>TRBJ1-4|TRBV5-6
CASSLEGAGEKLFF